This T cell receptor (beta chain) was captured by sequencing in a study of T-cell reconstitution after alpha-beta-depleted transplantation in children. Study-level points and caveats: Surviving thymic progenitors and recipient T cells were the source of high TCRbeta diversity at day 60 in some patients. Reportedly, only several hundred clones from non-depleted graft cells drove alpha-beta T-cell counts at about two months. T-cell counts and diversity at one year post-transplant came mainly from newly produced T cells.

This clonotype showed up just a few times. Its antigen is still unknown. Preparing the TCRbeta library involved the use of unique molecular identifiers. TCRdb re-analysed the PCR reads in MiXCR, keeping a single row per CDR3 protein. The data hold about a million distinct CDR3 sequences, with roughly 29% observed a single time. V was trimmed by 1 base and J by 0 bases, leaving 8 bases between them. Germline V gene data show CDR1 as SGHRS and CDR2 as YFSETQ. This CDR3 is built from 14 residues. V and J are TRBV5-1 and TRBJ2-7; no reliable D call. This specimen was PBMCs, mostly from graft donor cells, taken 360 days after TCRalphabeta/CD19-depleted stem cell transplant. The clonotype originates from a boy in the first two years of life who had a stem cell transplant for SCID, so the T cells may come from the graft donor. CDR3 sequence (DNA): TGCGCCAGCAGCTTGCGTCGGGCCTCCTACGAGCAGTACTTC. It codes for CASSLRRASYEQYF.